Each of the 24 T cell receptor beta chains below was sequenced from the same sample in a study of T-cell reconstitution after alpha-beta-depleted transplantation in children. Unique molecular identifiers were incorporated when the TCRbeta library was constructed. MiXCR was run by TCRdb on the PCR reads, yielding one entry per CDR3 protein. The sample consists of 230,000 or so distinct CDR3 sequences, about 12% of them appearing once. The sequenced sample was PBMCs from the stem cell graft donor, obtained from the stem cell graft. Every receptor here comes from a human donor who donated a stem cell graft to a child with acute lymphoblastic leukemia.

At least ten counts were recorded for this clonotype. The V and J genes are TRBV28 and TRBJ2-7; D is possibly TRBD2 (6 bases). V was pared by 6 bases and J by 5 bases, with 17 bases between. Germline V CDR1 and CDR2: MDHEN, SYDVKM. CDR3 length: 14 amino acids. The CDR3 DNA reads TGTGCCAGCAGCATTACTATTGGGGGGAACGAGCAGTACTTC. It codes for CASSITIGGNEQYF.

This chain connects TRBV28 to TRBJ2-1; D unclear. Per the germline V gene, CDR1 is MDHEN and CDR2 is SYDVKM. V lost 4 bases and J 2 bases, leaving 12 bases between the germline ends. This CDR3 is 15 amino acids long. CDR3 in DNA: TGTGCCAGCAGTTCAACACTGGGTACCTACAATGAGCAGTTCTTC. This gives the protein CASSSTLGTYNEQFF.

This clonotype has a count of ten or more. The chain employs TRBV5-1 and TRBJ2-5; the D is unclear. Germline CDR1 and CDR2: SGHRS and YFSETQ. Trimming took off 5 bases at V and 0 bases at J, with 14 bases between the two ends. The CDR3 spans 15 residues. CDR3 in amino acids: CASSPKKVDQETQYF. CDR3 nucleotide sequence: TGCGCCAGCAGTCCGAAAAAGGTGGACCAAGAGACCCAGTACTTC.

Many counts were recorded for this clonotype. The chain joins TRBV7-8 to TRBJ2-5; TRBD1 might be the D (6 bases). CDR1 and CDR2 (germline): SGHVS, FQNEAQ. V was clipped by 6 bases and J by 9 bases, with 17 bases between them. The CDR3 spans 13 residues. DNA for the CDR3: TGTGCCAGCAGGAGGACAGAGGTAGCGCCCCAGTACTTC. This sequence encodes CASRRTEVAPQYF.

The chain has TRBV30 and TRBJ2-7; 7 nucleotides align to TRBD2. Germline CDR1 and CDR2: GTSNPN and SVGIG (reference sequence). The junction had 3 bases not matched to a gene; V was cut back by 2 bases and J by 2 bases. The CDR3 spans 13 residues. The CDR3 DNA is TGTGCCTGGAGTACGGGGGGTACCTACGAGCAGTACTTC. The encoded protein is CAWSTGGTYEQYF.

Regarding this clonotype: Given a much more abundant clone one base away, this may be a read error. The chain is built from TRBV27 and TRBJ1-1, with a weak D call TRBD1 (6 bases). Germline V gene lookup returns CDR1 MNHEY and CDR2 SMNVEV (reference sequence). The CDR3 is 15 residues long. The CDR3 DNA reads TGTGCCAGCAATTTATGGGGGGGCGAGGATACTGAAGCTTTCTTT. It encodes CASNLWGGEDTEAFF.

For this clonotype: Possible read error: a much larger clone is one base away. This rearrangement joins TRBV28 to TRBJ2-2, with 7 positions matching TRBD1. The CDR3 has 15 amino acids. Looked up from germline, CDR1 is MDHEN and CDR2 is SYDVKM. This CDR3 reads CASKLQGSNTGDLFF. The CDR3 bases are TGTGCCAGCAAGCTACAGGGGTCGAACACCGGGGACCTGTTTTTT.

This clonotype was picked up many times. This chain connects TRBV20-1 to TRBJ2-5; 7 bases fit TRBD1. Germline assignment: CDR1 DFQATT and CDR2 SNEGSKA (reference sequence). The CDR3 has 14 residues. V lost 8 bases to trimming and J lost 1 base; unmatched junction nucleotides: 10. The CDR3 spells CSKGSGTVQETQYF. CDR3 coding DNA: TGCAGTAAGGGGTCCGGGACAGTCCAAGAGACCCAGTACTTC.

In its sample, this clonotype was seen many times. The chain links TRBV12-3 or TRBV12-4 to TRBJ2-1, with TRBD1 matching over 8 bases. J gave up 4 bases and V 4 bases, and 6 bases lay outside the gene matches. This CDR3 has 15 residues. CDR3 amino acids: CASSSTGGPYNEQFF. As DNA, the CDR3 is TGTGCCAGCAGTTCAACAGGGGGTCCTTACAATGAGCAGTTCTTC.

This clonotype has just a few counts. The chain has TRBV15 and TRBJ2-2; possibly TRBD1 for D (5 bases). The CDR3 sequence is 15 residues long. The V and J ends lost 1 base and 1 base respectively, with 7 bases between them. Germline lookup yields CDR1 LNHNV and CDR2 YYDKDF (reference sequence). The CDR3 region has the DNA TGTGCCACCAGCAGAGGGGGCCTGAACACCGGGGAGCTGTTTTTT. Amino acid sequence: CATSRGGLNTGELFF.

This clonotype was observed a handful of times. The rearrangement links TRBV5-1 to TRBJ2-7, with a possible D match to TRBD1 (5 bases). The CDR3 has 13 residues. Trimming removed 5 bases at V and 0 bases at J, with 9 bases between. CDR1 SGHRS and CDR2 YFSETQ come from the germline V gene. This CDR3 reads CASRIQGSYEQYF. The DNA for the CDR3 is TGCGCCAGCAGGATCCAGGGCTCCTACGAGCAGTACTTC.

At least ten counts were recorded for this clonotype. The chain uses TRBV9 and TRBJ1-1; possible D gene TRBD1, 6 bases. In germline, CDR1 is SGDLS, CDR2 YYNGEE. Deletions cut 2 bases from V and 0 bases from J, with 17 bases between. The CDR3 is made up of 17 amino acids. The CDR3 bases are TGTGCCAGCAGCGTCCGGGGGGGAACAGGGCTGAACACTGAAGCTTTCTTT. Translated, it gives CASSVRGGTGLNTEAFF.

About this clonotype itself: A much larger clone lies a single base off, so this may be a read error. The CDR3 coding sequence is TGCGCCAGCAGCTTGCGGACGGGGTTCAAAAACATTCAGTACTTC. This gives the protein CASSLRTGFKNIQYF. V and J are TRBV5-1 and TRBJ2-4; tentative D call: TRBD2 (5 bases). The CDR3 is 15 amino acids. Germline values: CDR1 SGHRS, CDR2 YFSETQ. V was cut by 1 base and J by 3 bases, with 11 bases left in between.

There are many counts of this clonotype. This sequence joins TRBV10-3 and TRBJ2-1; D may be TRBD1 or TRBD2 (5 bases each). V was trimmed by 2 bases and J by 9 bases, leaving 8 bases between them. The CDR3 totals 12 residues. The V gene's germline CDR1 is ENHRY and CDR2 SYGVKD. Here the CDR3 DNA reads TGTGCCATCAGTGAGGAGAGGGGTGAGCAGTTCTTC. It specifies CAISEERGEQFF.

The table lists this clonotype with many counts. The chain links TRBV29-1 to TRBJ2-5, with D perhaps matching TRBD2 (5 bases). Germline V gives CDR1 SQVTM, CDR2 ANQGSEA. V was pared by 1 base and J by 7 bases, with 16 bases between. This CDR3 spans 14 amino acids. The CDR3 DNA sequence: TGCAGCGTTGAAGGTCTAGCCAGCCCAGGGACCCAGTACTTC. Translating it yields CSVEGLASPGTQYF.

This clonotype was observed at least ten times. This chain connects TRBV7-8 to TRBJ1-1; D is unresolved. V was cut by 5 bases and J by 9 bases, with 16 bases left in between. Germline V gives CDR1 SGHVS, CDR2 FQNEAQ. The CDR3 runs 13 residues. The CDR3: CASSRTGGIQAFF. For the CDR3, the DNA is TGTGCCAGCAGCCGGACCGGCGGGATCCAAGCTTTCTTT. Full variable domain (outside the CDR3, taken from reference TRBV7-8 and TRBJ1-1): GAGVSQSPRYKVAKRGQDVALRCDPISGHVSLFWYQQALGQGPEFLTYFQNEAQLDKSGLPSDRFFAERPEGSVSTLKIQRTQQEDSAVYLCASSRTGGIQAFFGQGTRLTVV.

In its sample, this clonotype was seen many times. The V call is TRBV7-9, the J call TRBJ2-1; the D is unclear. Trimming stripped 3 bases from V and 1 base from J, with 10 bases between. The germline CDR1 and CDR2 sequences are SEHNR and FQNEAQ (reference sequence). The CDR3 has 15 amino acids. The CDR3 bases are TGTGCCAGCAGCTTTAGGGAAGCTTCCTACAATGAGCAGTTCTTC. Amino acids: CASSFREASYNEQFF.

The sample holds many counts of this clonotype. The chain is built from TRBV11-1 and TRBJ2-3; 13 bases fit TRBD2. V shed 5 bases and J 3 bases; nucleotides not matched to a gene: 11. CDR3 length: 18 residues. Germline CDR1 reads SGHAT; CDR2 reads FQDESV (reference sequence). CDR3 in amino acids: CASSARTEGLAGTDTQYF. The CDR3 DNA reads TGTGCCAGCAGCGCGCGGACAGAGGGACTAGCGGGAACAGATACGCAGTATTTT.

Points on this clonotype: A read error may be the cause here, since a much bigger clone is one base away. The chain joins TRBV24-1 to TRBJ2-6; D is unresolved. This CDR3 is built from 14 residues. Per the germline V gene, CDR1 is KGHDR and CDR2 is SFDVKD. In nucleotides, the CDR3 is TGTACCACCAGTGATCCCGCTGGGGCCAACGTCCTGACTTTC. Its translation is CTTSDPAGANVLTF.

Remarks on this clonotype: A much larger clone is a single base away; this may be a read error. The chain is built from TRBV12-3 or TRBV12-4 and TRBJ1-1; D is perhaps TRBD1 (6 bases). Trimming pared 3 bases from V and 5 bases from J, leaving 19 bases between. The CDR3 contains 16 residues. CDR3 nucleotides: TGTGCCAGCAGTTTTGCCCCAGGGGTGGGAAAGACTGAAGCTTTCTTT. Its translation is CASSFAPGVGKTEAFF.

This clonotype was counted many times. The CDR3 reads CASTGIGLGYNEQFF. The CDR3 DNA sequence: TGTGCCAGCACAGGGATCGGATTAGGCTACAATGAGCAGTTCTTC. The chain combines TRBV25-1 with TRBJ2-1; the D gene is possibly TRBD1 (5 bases). The CDR3 is made up of 15 amino acids. Germline V CDR1 and CDR2: MGHDK, SYGVNS. The ends were cut back, 7 bases at V and 3 bases at J, with 16 bases in the middle.

This clonotype was seen repeatedly, ten times or more. Here the CDR3 reads CSARDSVGVNEQYF. The DNA of the CDR3 is TGCAGTGCTAGAGATTCGGTGGGTGTAAACGAGCAGTACTTC. This sequence joins TRBV20-1 and TRBJ2-7; the D is unclear. CDR1 and CDR2 from the germline V gene are DFQATT and SNEGSKA (reference sequence). The CDR3 spans 14 residues. Trimming stripped 0 bases from V and 5 bases from J, with 14 bases between.

This clonotype has ten or more counts. This chain uses TRBV29-1 with TRBJ2-2; 7 bases are a match to TRBD2. J lost 4 bases, V lost 4 bases, and 6 bases had no gene match. Germline V gene lookup returns CDR1 SQVTM and CDR2 ANQGSEA. CDR3 size: 14 residues. This chain's CDR3 is CSVGGVAGTGELFF. The DNA of the CDR3 is TGCAGCGTTGGGGGGGTAGCGGGCACCGGGGAGCTGTTTTTT.

Ten or more counts support this clonotype. This sequence joins TRBV28 and TRBJ1-1; D is possibly TRBD1 (6 bases). There are 14 residues in the CDR3. Germline V gene sequence: CDR1 MDHEN, CDR2 SYDVKM. Trimming removed 6 bases at V and 5 bases at J, with 16 bases between. Written as DNA, the CDR3 is TGTGCCAGCAGGGATTACAGGGTAGAGACTGAAGCTTTCTTT. Amino acids: CASRDYRVETEAFF.